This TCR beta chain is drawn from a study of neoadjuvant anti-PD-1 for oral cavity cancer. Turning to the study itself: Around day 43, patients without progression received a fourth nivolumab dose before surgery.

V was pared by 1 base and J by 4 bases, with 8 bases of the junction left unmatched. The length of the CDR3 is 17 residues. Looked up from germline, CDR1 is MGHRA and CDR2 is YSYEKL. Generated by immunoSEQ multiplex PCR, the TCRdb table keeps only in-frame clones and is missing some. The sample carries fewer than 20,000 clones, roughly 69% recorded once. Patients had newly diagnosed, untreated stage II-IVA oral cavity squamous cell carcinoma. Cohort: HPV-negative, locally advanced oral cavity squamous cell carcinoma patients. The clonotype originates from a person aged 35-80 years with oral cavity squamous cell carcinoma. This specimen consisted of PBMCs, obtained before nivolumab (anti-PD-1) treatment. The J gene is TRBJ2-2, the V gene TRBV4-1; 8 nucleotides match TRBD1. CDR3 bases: TGCGCCAGCAGCCAAGGGTGGGCAGGGGGCTTCACCGGGGAGCTGTTTTTT. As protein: CASSQGWAGGFTGELFF.